Given below is one T cell receptor (beta chain) in context. The antigen remains undetermined. The data belong to a study of OX40 agonist ivuxolimab in advanced cancers. Study information: Partial responses, seen in three patients, involved one hepatocellular carcinoma and two cutaneous melanomas.

V was cut by 3 bases and J by 5 bases, with 4 bases left in between. Germline CDR1 MDHEN, CDR2 SYDVKM. The CDR3 runs to 11 residues. TCRdb keeps only in-frame clones here, not all; method: immunoSEQ multiplex PCR. The sample shows around 13,000 clones, roughly 80% of them seen only once. Study results and caveats: In CD8+ T cells, expanded clones were on average more numerous than in CD4+.

The V and J genes are TRBV28 and TRBJ2-5; no clear D gene. The specimen comprised CD4+ or CD8+ T cells sorted from blood, sampled in a trial of the OX40 agonist ivuxolimab. The receptor comes from an adult with an advanced solid tumor such as melanoma, head and neck, liver or kidney cancer. CDR3 sequence (DNA): TGTGCCAGCAGTTTTACGGAGACCCAGTACTTC. Encoded protein: CASSFTETQYF.